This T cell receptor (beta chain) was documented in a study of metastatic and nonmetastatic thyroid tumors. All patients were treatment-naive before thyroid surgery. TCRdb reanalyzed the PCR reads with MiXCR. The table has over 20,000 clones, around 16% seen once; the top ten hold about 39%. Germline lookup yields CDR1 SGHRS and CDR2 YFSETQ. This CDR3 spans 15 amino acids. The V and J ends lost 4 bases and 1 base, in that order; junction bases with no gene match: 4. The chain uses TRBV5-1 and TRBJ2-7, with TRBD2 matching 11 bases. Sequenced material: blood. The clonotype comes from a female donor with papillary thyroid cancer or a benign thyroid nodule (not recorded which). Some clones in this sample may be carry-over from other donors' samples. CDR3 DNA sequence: TGCGCCAGCAGCCCTATAGCGGGAGGGTCCTACGAGCAGTACTTC. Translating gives CASSPIAGGSYEQYF.